This record covers a single T cell receptor beta chain. Its target is unknown. This CDR3 has 15 residues. V lost 5 bases, J lost 4 bases, and 17 bases lay in between. CDR1 is LNHNV and CDR2 is YYDKDF in the germline V gene (reference sequence). This entry is derived from a study of cytomegalovirus exposure and HLA in healthy donors. Looking at the study overall: An earlier analysis found fewer than 140 million unique TCR beta sequences from approximately 190 million T cells. Within an early data release were 80 million to 90 million unique TCRs drawn from HLA-typed donors. Assignment to the Caucasian-associated ancestry cluster applied to around 76% of the approximately 390 genotyped donors.

General observations from the study: Rates of TCR association differed by HLA locus in a later analysis, with DRB1 highest and HLA-C lowest.

A multiplex PCR was run with 60 Vbeta primers and 13 Jbeta primers. The assay was immunoSEQ multiplex PCR, and TCRdb's table has in-frame clones only and misses some. The table includes some 150,000 clones, just under 80% detected once. This chain links TRBV15 with TRBJ1-2, with a tentative D call TRBD1 (6 bases). Sample: PBMCs. The origin of this receptor is a man aged 30-40 years in good health and CMV-seronegative. The CDR3: CATSSRGGDSYGYTF. The CDR3 nucleotides are TGTGCCACCAGCTCCCGAGGGGGGGACTCCTATGGCTACACCTTC. Using reference TRBV15 and TRBJ1-2 for the parts outside the CDR3, the full variable domain is DAMVIQNPRYQVTQFGKPVTLSCSQTLNHNVMYWYQQKSSQAPKLLFHYYDKDFNNEADTPDNFQSRRPNTSFCFLDIRSPGLGDTAMYLCATSSRGGDSYGYTFGSGTRLTVV.